This T cell receptor beta chain was captured in a study of control samples from healthy donors and cancer patients. The data were produced by immunoSEQ multiplex PCR, yet TCRdb's version contains in-frame clones alone and is incomplete. The sample holds about 410,000 clones; 80% to 95% are singletons and the top ten take around 6.4%. The CDR3 covers 15 residues. CDR1 is MDHEN and CDR2 is SYDVKM in the germline V gene. Between the trimmed V and J ends, which lost 4 bases and 5 bases, there was a span of 17 bases. This chain connects TRBV28 to TRBJ1-1, with D maybe TRBD1 (6 bases). The TCR sequence derives from a man aged 40-49 years with head and neck cancer. Sequencing was carried out using PBMCs. The CDR3 protein is CASSSGAGTETEAFF. The CDR3 DNA is TGTGCCAGCAGTTCGGGGGCGGGTACGGAAACTGAAGCTTTCTTT. Supplemented by reference TRBV28 and TRBJ1-1, the full variable domain reads DVKVTQSSRYLVKRTGEKVFLECVQDMDHENMFWYRQDPGLGLRLIYFSYDVKMKEKGDIPEGYSVSREKKERFSLILESASTNQTSMYLCASSSGAGTETEAFFGQGTRLTVV.